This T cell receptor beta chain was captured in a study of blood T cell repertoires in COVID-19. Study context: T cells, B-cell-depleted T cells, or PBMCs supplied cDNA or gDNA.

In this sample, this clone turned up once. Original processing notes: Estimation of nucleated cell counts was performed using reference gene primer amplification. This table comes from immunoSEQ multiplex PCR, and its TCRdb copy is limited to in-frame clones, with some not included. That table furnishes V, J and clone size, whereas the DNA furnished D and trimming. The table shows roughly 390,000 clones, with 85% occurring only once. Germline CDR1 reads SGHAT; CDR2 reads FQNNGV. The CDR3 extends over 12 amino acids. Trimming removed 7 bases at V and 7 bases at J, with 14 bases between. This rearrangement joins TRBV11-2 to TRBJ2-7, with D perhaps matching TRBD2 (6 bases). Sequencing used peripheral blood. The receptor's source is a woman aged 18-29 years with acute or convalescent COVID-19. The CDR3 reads CASTNHGGEQYF. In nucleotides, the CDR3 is TGTGCCAGCACCAACCATGGGGGGGAGCAGTACTTC. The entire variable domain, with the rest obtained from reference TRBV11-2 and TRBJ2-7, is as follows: EAGVAQSPRYKIIEKRQSVAFWCNPISGHATLYWYQQILGQGPKLLIQFQNNGVVDDSQLPKDRFSAERLKGVDSTLKIQPAKLEDSAVYLCASTNHGGEQYFGPGTRLTVT.